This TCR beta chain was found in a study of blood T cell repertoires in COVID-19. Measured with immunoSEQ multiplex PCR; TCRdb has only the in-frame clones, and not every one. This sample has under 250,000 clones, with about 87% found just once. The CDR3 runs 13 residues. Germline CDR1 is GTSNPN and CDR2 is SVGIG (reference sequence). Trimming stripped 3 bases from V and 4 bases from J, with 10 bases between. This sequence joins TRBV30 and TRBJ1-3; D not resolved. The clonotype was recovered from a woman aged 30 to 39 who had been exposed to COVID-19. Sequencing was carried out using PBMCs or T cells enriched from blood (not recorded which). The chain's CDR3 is CAWRVRPGNTIYF. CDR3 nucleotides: TGTGCCTGGAGGGTGCGTCCGGGAAACACCATATATTTT.